This is a list of T cell receptor beta chains from one sample in a study of T cells in localized non-small cell lung cancer. Libraries were prepared by immunoSEQ multiplex PCR; TCRdb keeps only in-frame clonotypes and omits some of them. The table includes about 30,000 clones, 80% to 90% detected once. Source: peripheral blood, taken before any cancer treatment. The receptors derive from a woman aged 35 to 75 with stage I lung adenocarcinoma. Each CDR3 is given with its conserved first and last residue. The D gene is left open where the match is weak. Clone size is not always given. Where it is, it says once, few, many or a class for expanded clones.

medium-sized - TRBJ1-5 TRBV2 CASTEGVGNQPQHF TGTGCCAGCACCGAGGGTGTTGGCAATCAGCCCCAGCATTTT
- TRBD2 TRBJ2-5 TRBV7-8 CASSLPSGGLETQYF TGTGCCAGCAGCTTGCCCAGCGGGGGGTTGGAGACCCAGTACTTC
- - TRBJ2-3 TRBV7-9 CASSPPLGDTQYF TGTGCCAGCAGCCCGCCTCTTGGCGATACGCAGTATTTT
- TRBD1 TRBJ2-1 TRBV29-1 CSGGQVSYNEQFF TGCAGCGGGGGACAGGTCTCCTACAATGAGCAGTTCTTC
- TRBD1 TRBJ2-1 TRBV29-1 CSVKGPPGQGVNEQFF TGCAGCGTCAAAGGCCCACCGGGACAGGGTGTCAATGAGCAGTTCTTC
- TRBD1 TRBJ1-2 TRBV27 CASSYEQGFGYGYTF TGTGCCAGCAGTTACGAACAGGGGTTTGGCTATGGCTACACCTTC
- - TRBJ2-7 TRBV21-1 CASSRFKGRYEQYF TGTGCCAGCAGCAGGTTTAAGGGGAGATACGAGCAGTACTTC
- TRBD1 TRBJ1-2 TRBV9 CASSSNRGLNYGYTF TGTGCCAGCAGCTCTAACAGGGGGCTTAACTATGGCTACACCTTC
- - TRBJ1-1 TRBV27 CASSFTARTEAFF TGTGCCAGCAGTTTCACGGCGAGGACTGAAGCTTTCTTT
- TRBD1 TRBJ1-3 TRBV7-8 CASSQGTGGNTIYF TGTGCCAGCAGCCAGGGGACAGGGGGAAACACCATATATTTT
- - TRBJ2-7 TRBV6-1 CASREQLYEQYF TGTGCCAGCAGGGAACAGCTCTACGAGCAGTACTTC
- - TRBJ1-3 TRBV7-9 CAGKQGSGNTIYF TGTGCCGGAAAACAGGGCTCAGGAAACACCATATATTTT
- - TRBJ2-3 TRBV5-4 CASSPPGRDRTDTQYF TGTGCCAGCAGCCCTCCGGGGCGGGATCGGACAGATACGCAGTATTTT
few TRBD2 TRBJ2-2 TRBV6-6 CASRRLAGAGELFF TGTGCCAGCAGACGACTAGCGGGAGCCGGGGAGCTGTTTTTT
- TRBD2 TRBJ2-7 TRBV18 CASSPPAGAVGEQYF TGTGCCAGCTCACCACCAGCGGGAGCGGTTGGCGAGCAGTACTTC
once TRBD1 TRBJ2-7 TRBV7-9 CASSPGTEVYEQYF TGTGCCAGCAGCCCCGGGACAGAGGTATACGAGCAGTACTTC
- - TRBJ1-6 TRBV27 CASSLQWPGSYNSPLHF TGTGCCAGCAGTTTACAGTGGCCCGGGTCCTATAATTCACCCCTCCACTTT
- - TRBJ1-5 TRBV30 CAWSGGSNQPQHF TGTGCCTGGAGTGGGGGGAGCAATCAGCCCCAGCATTTT
- - TRBJ1-5 TRBV7-9 CASSDLDRNQPQHF TGTGCCAGCAGCGATCTCGACAGGAATCAGCCCCAGCATTTT
- TRBD2 TRBJ2-5 TRBV10-1 CASSESRTSGSGQETQYF TGCGCCAGCAGTGAGTCCCGGACTAGCGGGAGCGGCCAAGAGACCCAGTACTTC
- - TRBJ2-5 TRBV7-9 CASSQTGGLETQYF TGTGCCAGCAGCCAGACCGGGGGCCTAGAGACCCAGTACTTC
- TRBD1 TRBJ2-2 TRBV11-2 CASSLGGTGEIPGELFF TGTGCCAGCAGCTTAGGTGGGACAGGGGAAATTCCCGGGGAGCTGTTTTTT
- - TRBJ1-2 TRBV7-2 CASSPPGLEGYGYTF TGTGCCAGCAGCCCCCCGGGCCTAGAGGGCTATGGCTACACCTTC
- - TRBJ1-3 TRBV21-1 CAKAGADTIYF TGTGCCAAGGCAGGTGCGGACACCATATATTTT
once - TRBJ2-3 TRBV7-9 CASSLWSDTQYF TGTGCCAGCAGCTTATGGTCGGATACGCAGTATTTT
- - TRBJ1-1 TRBV11-2 CASSLELTLSSAFF TGTGCCAGCAGCTTAGAGTTAACCCTCAGCAGCGCTTTCTTT
- TRBD1 TRBJ2-5 TRBV19 CASSASPGQGVETQYF TGTGCCAGTAGTGCTTCCCCGGGACAGGGCGTTGAGACCCAGTACTTC
- - TRBJ1-1 TRBV7-2 CATKNRSTAEAFF TGTGCCACCAAGAATAGAAGTACAGCTGAAGCTTTCTTT
- - TRBJ1-5 TRBV2 CASSDDQPQHF TGTGCCAGCAGTGATGATCAGCCCCAGCATTTT
- - TRBJ2-3 TRBV15 CATSISFTSADTQYF TGTGCCACCAGCATAAGTTTTACGTCGGCAGATACGCAGTATTTT
- - TRBJ1-1 TRBV28 CASSLRGGANTEAFF TGTGCCAGCAGTTTAAGAGGAGGAGCGAACACTGAAGCTTTCTTT
- TRBD1 TRBJ2-1 TRBV19 CASSPTGQGSSYNEQFF TGTGCCAGTAGCCCGACCGGACAGGGGAGCTCCTACAATGAGCAGTTCTTC
- TRBD2 TRBJ2-3 TRBV5-1 CASSLVLAGADTQYF TGCGCCAGCAGCTTGGTTCTTGCGGGAGCAGATACGCAGTATTTT
- - TRBJ2-4 TRBV28 CASSPPNSQNIQYF TGTGCCAGCAGTCCACCTAACTCACAAAACATTCAGTACTTC
- - TRBJ1-5 TRBV27 CASSLSERFGQPQHF TGTGCCAGCAGTTTATCCGAAAGGTTTGGTCAGCCCCAGCATTTT
- - TRBJ2-7 TRBV7-2 CASSSAAFTYSYEQYF TGTGCCAGCAGCTCAGCGGCCTTTACATACTCCTACGAGCAGTACTTC
once - TRBJ2-1 TRBV5-1 CASSLEFRGIQFF TGCGCCAGCAGCTTGGAATTTCGGGGGATCCAGTTCTTC
- TRBD1 TRBJ1-2 TRBV5-4 CASSFLTGGLNYGYTF TGTGCCAGCAGCTTCCTTACAGGGGGGCTTAACTATGGCTACACCTTC
few - TRBJ1-5 TRBV19 CASRGSLGNSNQPQHF TGTGCCAGTAGGGGGTCTTTGGGGAATAGCAATCAGCCCCAGCATTTT
once - TRBJ2-7 TRBV5-6 CASSYGTASYEQYF TGTGCCAGCAGCTACGGGACGGCCTCCTACGAGCAGTACTTC
- - TRBJ1-5 TRBV7-8 CASSLRFQQPQHF TGTGCCAGCAGCTTGCGGTTTCAGCAGCCCCAGCATTTT
- TRBD1 TRBJ1-2 TRBV6-5 CASSLGTGGVYGYTF TGTGCCAGCAGTCTTGGGACAGGGGGGGTCTATGGCTACACCTTC
once - TRBJ2-1 TRBV2 CASSPGGRSYNEQFF TGTGCCAGCAGTCCAGGGGGGCGTAGCTACAATGAGCAGTTCTTC
- TRBD1 TRBJ1-3 TRBV28 CASRETGGRGNTIYF TGTGCCAGCAGGGAGACAGGGGGAAGGGGAAACACCATATATTTT
- TRBD1 TRBJ2-7 TRBV28 CASRTGTGTHEQYF TGTGCCAGCAGGACCGGGACAGGGACCCACGAGCAGTACTTC
- TRBD1 TRBJ1-4 TRBV10-3 CATMDRAGEKLFF TGTGCCACTATGGACAGGGCAGGAGAAAAACTGTTTTTT